The rows below give T cell receptor beta chains drawn from one sample of a study of cytomegalovirus exposure and HLA in healthy donors. Produced via immunoSEQ multiplex PCR; TCRdb's table is partial and in-frame only. The top ten clones hold around 2.9% of a sample with almost 75,000 clones, around four fifths of them seen once. The sequenced sample consisted of PBMCs. Every receptor here comes from a man younger than 40 in good health and CMV-seronegative. Both conserved end residues are part of each CDR3. The order of the fields is J gene, D gene, V gene, CDR3 protein. D genes are given only for firm matches.

J gene: TRBJ2-7; D gene: NA; V gene: TRBV2; CDR3 protein: CASRSYEQYF
J gene: TRBJ2-2; D gene: NA; V gene: TRBV25-1; CDR3 protein: CASGENTGELFF
J gene: TRBJ2-1; D gene: TRBD2; V gene: TRBV4-2; CDR3 protein: CASSQEVVAGGRNEQFF
J gene: TRBJ1-2; D gene: NA; V gene: TRBV27; CDR3 protein: CASSSGQWSVYTF
J gene: TRBJ2-2; D gene: TRBD1; V gene: TRBV7-3; CDR3 protein: CATSEGAVSGELFF
J gene: TRBJ1-1; D gene: TRBD1; V gene: TRBV9; CDR3 protein: CASSGGQGARGTEAFF
J gene: TRBJ2-5; D gene: NA; V gene: TRBV7-9; CDR3 protein: CASSTSVGGETQYF
J gene: TRBJ1-2; D gene: TRBD1; V gene: TRBV25-1; CDR3 protein: CASSYTTGGAGGYTF
J gene: TRBJ2-2; D gene: TRBD1; V gene: TRBV6-1; CDR3 protein: CASCRQGENTGELFF
J gene: TRBJ2-2; D gene: TRBD1; V gene: TRBV27; CDR3 protein: CASSLLQGAVNTGELFF
J gene: TRBJ2-1; D gene: NA; V gene: TRBV6-5; CDR3 protein: CASSYILLAVSEQFF
J gene: TRBJ2-1; D gene: TRBD2; V gene: TRBV7-8; CDR3 protein: CASSPGLAEYNEQFF
J gene: TRBJ2-2; D gene: TRBD1; V gene: TRBV27; CDR3 protein: CASCLGQATGELFF
J gene: TRBJ1-4; D gene: NA; V gene: TRBV28; CDR3 protein: CASSFYAGVGEKLFF
J gene: TRBJ2-3; D gene: NA; V gene: TRBV19; CDR3 protein: CASSIASGGQYF
J gene: TRBJ1-2; D gene: NA; V gene: TRBV2; CDR3 protein: CASSEAGRGGYTF
J gene: TRBJ2-7; D gene: TRBD2; V gene: TRBV7-2; CDR3 protein: CASSSLAGGQTYEQYF